The T cell receptor (beta chain) described here comes from a study of early T cells in non-severe SARS-CoV-2 infection. For the study at large: Bulk RNA from unsorted whole blood was sequenced; chains were unpaired. General study results and limits: Anti-spike CD8 responses were favored by VDJdb matching, which missed private and CD4 specificities.

In regard to this clonotype: Its cognate antigen is unknown.

The TCR library protocol attached unique molecular identifiers to the individual cDNA molecules. In TCRdb, the 5' RACE reads were re-called with MiXCR into one record per CDR3 protein. The profile shows tens of thousands of distinct CDR3 sequences, approximately 13% of them singletons. V gave up 2 bases and J gave up 9 bases, with 11 bases separating them. The CDR3 has 12 residues. Germline-derived CDR1 and CDR2 are SQVTM and ANQGSEA. This receptor was taken from an adult who was a healthcare worker with PCR-confirmed SARS-CoV-2 infection or an uninfected control (not recorded which). Material for sequencing was whole blood. The chain is built from TRBV29-1 and TRBJ2-1; D is uncertain. The CDR3 DNA is TGCAGCGTTGAACCCGGCCGGTTTGAGCAGTTCTTC. Its translation: CSVEPGRFEQFF.